The rows below give T cell receptor beta chains drawn from one sample of a study of blood T cell repertoires in COVID-19. TCRdb keeps only in-frame clones here, not all; method: immunoSEQ multiplex PCR. Found here are roughly 150,000 clones, roughly 93% of them singletons; the top ten hold roughly 5%. Sequencing input: peripheral blood. These receptors were taken from a man between 18 and 35 years old with COVID-19, enrolled during active disease. The CDR3 runs from the conserved cysteine through the conserved F or W. The order of the fields is clone size, V gene, D gene, J gene, CDR3 protein, CDR3 DNA. D genes are given only for firm matches. Clone size is shown for a subset of rows, as once, few, many or a class of expanded clone.

NA	TRBV7-9	NA	TRBJ2-7	CASSHGQIAYEQYF	TGTGCCAGCAGTCATGGACAAATCGCCTACGAGCAGTACTTC
NA	TRBV29-1	TRBD1	TRBJ1-1	CSVFPGTAGEAFF	TGCAGCGTTTTCCCCGGGACAGCCGGTGAAGCTTTCTTT
NA	TRBV27	TRBD1	TRBJ1-2	CASSSRQGAGYTF	TGTGCCAGCAGTTCCCGACAGGGGGCAGGCTACACCTTC
NA	TRBV4-1	NA	TRBJ2-7	CASSQEAPGVYSYEQYF	TGCGCCAGCAGCCAAGAGGCTCCCGGGGTGTATTCCTACGAGCAGTACTTC
few	TRBV7-9	NA	TRBJ2-7	CASSPTGGYEQYF	TGTGCCAGCAGCCCGACAGGCGGCTACGAGCAGTACTTC
NA	TRBV4-3	TRBD2	TRBJ2-3	CASSPGTSGGGDTQYF	TGCGCCAGCAGCCCCGGGACTAGCGGAGGGGGAGATACGCAGTATTTT
NA	TRBV6-2/TRBV6-3	NA	TRBJ2-1	CASCLMSGDSYNEQFF	TGTGCCAGCTGCCTGATGTCGGGGGACTCCTACAATGAGCAGTTCTTC
NA	TRBV28	NA	TRBJ1-5	CASRKQRGSGFSDQPQHF	TGTGCCAGCAGGAAGCAAAGGGGGAGCGGTTTCTCCGATCAGCCCCAGCATTTT
NA	TRBV7-8	TRBD2	TRBJ2-1	CASSWRTSGVSYNEQFF	TGTGCCAGCAGCTGGAGGACTAGCGGGGTCTCCTACAATGAGCAGTTCTTC
NA	TRBV7-9	NA	TRBJ1-2	CASSLVTENGYTF	TGTGCCAGCAGCTTAGTGACTGAGAATGGCTACACCTTC
NA	TRBV4-3	NA	TRBJ2-1	CASSQDRRANEQFF	TGCGCCAGCAGCCAAGATCGGAGGGCCAATGAGCAGTTCTTC
once	TRBV7-2	TRBD2	TRBJ2-7	CASSPLGLATEQYF	TGTGCCAGCAGCCCATTGGGACTAGCGACCGAGCAGTACTTC
NA	TRBV30	NA	TRBJ2-5	CAWSESAGYRVVQYF	TGTGCCTGGAGTGAGTCCGCTGGGTATCGGGTGGTCCAGTACTTC
NA	TRBV27	TRBD2	TRBJ2-5	CASNPRGGRGKETQYF	TGTGCCAGCAACCCTCGCGGGGGTAGGGGTAAAGAGACCCAGTACTTC
NA	TRBV24-1	NA	TRBJ2-1	CATSDPGSEAYNEQFF	TGTGCCACCAGTGATCCCGGGAGCGAGGCCTACAATGAGCAGTTCTTC
NA	TRBV28	NA	TRBJ2-7	CASSLVQGWDEQYF	TGTGCCAGCAGTTTGGTACAGGGTTGGGACGAGCAGTACTTC
once	TRBV19	NA	TRBJ1-5	CASSIWAPAENSNQPQHF	TGTGCCAGTAGTATATGGGCTCCTGCAGAAAATAGCAATCAGCCCCAGCATTTT
NA	TRBV5-5	TRBD2	TRBJ2-2	CASSPSGRGTGELFF	TGTGCCAGCAGCCCAAGCGGGAGAGGGACCGGGGAGCTGTTTTTT
once	TRBV5-6	NA	TRBJ1-2	CASSFGDNNYGYTF	TGTGCCAGCAGCTTTGGGGACAATAACTATGGCTACACCTTC
NA	TRBV27	NA	TRBJ1-2	CASMGRDYGYTF	TGTGCCAGCATGGGCAGGGACTATGGCTACACCTTC
NA	TRBV11-2	NA	TRBJ2-1	CASSLGQLNEQFF	TGTGCCAGCAGCTTAGGACAGCTTAATGAGCAGTTCTTC
NA	TRBV7-2	TRBD1	TRBJ2-7	CASKYRGYEQYF	TGTGCCAGCAAATACAGGGGCTACGAGCAGTACTTC
NA	TRBV24-1	NA	TRBJ2-7	CATSDFRGNEQYF	TGTGCCACCAGTGATTTTCGGGGGAACGAGCAGTACTTC
NA	TRBV5-1	TRBD1	TRBJ2-5	CASSGGQGTAETQYF	TGCGCCAGCAGCGGAGGACAGGGAACGGCAGAGACCCAGTACTTC
few	TRBV6-2/TRBV6-3	TRBD1	TRBJ2-7	CASSRTGSAYEQYF	TGTGCCAGCAGTAGGACAGGGAGTGCCTACGAGCAGTACTTC
NA	TRBV9	TRBD2	TRBJ2-2	CASSLDPGGKNTGELFF	TGTGCCAGCAGCCTTGACCCGGGGGGGAAGAACACCGGGGAGCTGTTTTTT
few	TRBV30	TRBD1	TRBJ2-1	CAWEGQGASYNEQFF	TGTGCCTGGGAGGGACAGGGGGCTTCCTACAATGAGCAGTTCTTC
few	TRBV19	NA	TRBJ1-5	CASSRRSSNQPQHF	TGTGCCAGTAGTCGACGGAGTAGCAATCAGCCCCAGCATTTT
NA	TRBV9	TRBD1	TRBJ1-4	CASSRTGSNEKLFF	TGTGCCAGCAGCCGGACAGGGAGTAATGAAAAACTGTTTTTT
NA	TRBV3-1/TRBV3-2	TRBD1	TRBJ2-1	CASATGDSRLQFF	TGTGCCAGCGCAACAGGGGATTCACGACTGCAGTTCTTC
NA	TRBV7-2	NA	TRBJ2-3	CASSFLADMTTDTQYF	TGTGCCAGCAGCTTTCTAGCCGACATGACCACAGATACGCAGTATTTT
NA	TRBV28	TRBD1	TRBJ1-5	CASSGRDRGGNQPQHF	TGTGCCAGCAGTGGAAGGGACAGGGGAGGCAATCAGCCCCAGCATTTT
NA	TRBV5-4	NA	TRBJ2-7	CASSYGRGTDEQYF	TGTGCCAGCAGTTACGGACGGGGGACGGACGAGCAGTACTTC
NA	TRBV30	TRBD2	TRBJ2-2	CALWTSSPGELFF	TGTGCCTTGTGGACTAGCAGTCCCGGGGAGCTGTTTTTT
few	TRBV4-2	NA	TRBJ1-2	CASSQRGGAANYGYTF	TGTGCCAGCAGCCAAAGAGGGGGGGCGGCTAACTATGGCTACACCTTC
NA	TRBV7-8	TRBD2	TRBJ2-7	CASSLARLAGYTYEQYF	TGTGCCAGCAGCTTAGCCCGACTAGCGGGATACACCTACGAGCAGTACTTC
NA	TRBV5-4	NA	TRBJ1-1	CASSLNTEAFF	TGTGCCAGCAGCCTCAACACTGAAGCTTTCTTT
NA	TRBV3-1/TRBV3-2	NA	TRBJ1-2	CASSQGAGPYGYTF	TGTGCCAGCAGCCAAGGGGCGGGACCCTATGGCTACACCTTC
NA	TRBV19	TRBD2	TRBJ2-3	CASSIGASGPSTDTQYF	TGTGCCAGTAGTATAGGGGCTAGCGGACCTAGCACAGATACGCAGTATTTT
NA	TRBV7-9	TRBD1	TRBJ2-7	CASSSGQHSYEQYF	TGTGCCAGCAGCTCGGGACAGCACTCCTACGAGCAGTACTTC
NA	TRBV30	NA	TRBJ1-3	CAWQGSGGNTIYF	TGTGCCTGGCAGGGGTCTGGAGGAAACACCATATATTTT
NA	TRBV7-2	TRBD1	TRBJ2-1	CASSRTGGKQFF	TGTGCCAGCAGCCGAACAGGGGGAAAGCAGTTCTTC
NA	TRBV19	TRBD2	TRBJ2-3	CASSIDRLAGSQYF	TGTGCCAGTAGTATAGATAGGCTAGCGGGGTCGCAGTATTTT
NA	TRBV5-4	NA	TRBJ2-2	CASSPLRRGGTGELFF	TGTGCCAGCAGCCCACTGAGGAGGGGCGGCACCGGGGAGCTGTTTTTT
NA	TRBV4-2	NA	TRBJ2-1	CASSRRRFTYNEQFF	TGTGCCAGCAGCCGACGGCGGTTCACCTACAATGAGCAGTTCTTC
NA	TRBV30	TRBD2	TRBJ2-1	CACWRLAGDNEQFF	TGTGCCTGTTGGAGGCTAGCGGGAGACAATGAGCAGTTCTTC
NA	TRBV7-2	TRBD1	TRBJ2-7	CASSHRDRLYEQYF	TGTGCCAGCAGCCACCGGGACAGGTTATACGAGCAGTACTTC
NA	TRBV21-1	NA	TRBJ2-1	CASSKGGTSGRAGANEQFF	TGTGCCAGCAGCAAGGGTGGGACTAGCGGGAGGGCTGGGGCGAATGAGCAGTTCTTC
NA	TRBV5-8	TRBD1	TRBJ2-2	CASSSGPGTGRTGELFF	TGTGCCAGCAGCTCGGGTCCCGGGACAGGCAGAACCGGGGAGCTGTTTTTT
NA	TRBV27	TRBD2	TRBJ2-7	CASSSSGRVYEQYF	TGTGCCAGCAGTTCGAGCGGGAGAGTCTACGAGCAGTACTTC
NA	TRBV4-1	NA	TRBJ2-7	CASSQETLWEQYF	TGCGCCAGCAGCCAAGAAACCCTATGGGAGCAGTACTTC
NA	TRBV6-5	NA	TRBJ1-3	CASSSGRGRGGNTIYF	TGTGCCAGCAGTTCTGGGCGGGGGCGCGGGGGAAACACCATATATTTT
NA	TRBV4-3	TRBD1	TRBJ1-6	CASSQDHQIRDSLFDSPLHF	TGCGCCAGCAGCCAAGACCACCAAATCCGGGACAGTTTGTTTGATTCACCCCTCCACTTT
NA	TRBV19	TRBD1	TRBJ2-6	CASSMPGQGSGANVLTF	TGTGCCAGTAGTATGCCGGGACAGGGCTCTGGGGCCAACGTCCTGACTTTC
NA	TRBV6-2/TRBV6-3	TRBD2	TRBJ2-2	CASSPEWTSGLNTGELFF	TGTGCCAGCAGTCCAGAGTGGACTAGCGGATTGAACACCGGGGAGCTGTTTTTT
once	TRBV29-1	NA	TRBJ2-7	CSVGRGEYF	TGCAGCGTTGGACGGGGTGAGTACTTC
NA	TRBV18	TRBD1	TRBJ1-2	CASSLLGGTATYNYGYTF	TGTGCCAGCTCGCTCCTCGGAGGGACAGCGACCTATAACTATGGCTACACCTTC
NA	TRBV5-6	NA	TRBJ2-7	CASSPDSAYEQYF	TGTGCCAGCAGCCCGGACAGCGCCTACGAGCAGTACTTC
NA	TRBV6-1	TRBD1	TRBJ1-5	CASSDRQGRYSNQPQHF	TGTGCCAGCAGTGATAGACAGGGGCGGTATAGCAATCAGCCCCAGCATTTT